This entry lists 15 T cell receptor beta chains sequenced from one sample in a study of memory CD4+ T cells and cytomegalovirus serostatus. Sequencing used immunoSEQ multiplex PCR; TCRdb keeps in-frame clones, though not all of them. The sample includes 50,000 or so clones, around 83% of them seen just once. Single viable CD3+CD4+CD8-CD45RO+ cells were sorted as the memory CD4+ T cells. The sequencing sample was made of memory CD4+ T cells from blood. Receptors originate from an adult in good health and CMV-seropositive.

The V and J genes are TRBV28 and TRBJ2-4; TRBD2 is a possible D gene (6 bases). The length of the CDR3 is 18 residues. Germline-derived CDR1 and CDR2 are MDHEN and SYDVKM. Trimming shortened V by 2 bases and J by 3 bases, and 20 bases separated the two germline ends. The CDR3 region is CASSLRRDLLEGKNIQYF. The CDR3 DNA sequence: TGTGCCAGCAGTTTAAGGCGGGACCTACTAGAGGGCAAAAACATTCAGTACTTC.

This clone was picked up one time. V is TRBV7-2 and J is TRBJ2-1; D may correspond to TRBD1 or TRBD2 (5 bases each). CDR1 is SGHTA and CDR2 is FQGNSA in the germline V gene. The CDR3 has 14 amino acids. Deletions cut 3 bases from V and 6 bases from J, with 12 bases between. CDR3 in amino acids: CASSLDGASNEQFF. The CDR3, as DNA: TGTGCCAGCAGCTTGGACGGGGCAAGCAATGAGCAGTTCTTC.

The rearrangement links TRBV28 to TRBJ2-3; D not resolved. Germline assignment: CDR1 MDHEN and CDR2 SYDVKM. The CDR3 loop spans 15 amino acids. Between the trimmed V and J ends, which lost 5 bases and 0 bases, there was a span of 12 bases. Here the CDR3 DNA reads TGTGCCAGCAGTCGCCTCGGCGGCAGCACAGATACGCAGTATTTT. Encoded protein: CASSRLGGSTDTQYF.

CDR3 in amino acids: CASSLGRGATLETQYF. Here the CDR3 DNA reads TGTGCCAGCAGCTTGGGCCGGGGAGCGACGCTGGAGACCCAGTACTTC. The chain combines TRBV7-9 with TRBJ2-5; D might be TRBD2 (5 bases). V lost 3 bases, J lost 5 bases, and 19 bases lay in between. CDR3 length equals 16 residues. Looked up from germline, CDR1 is SEHNR and CDR2 is FQNEAQ (reference sequence).

CDR3 region: CASLFSGNTEAFF. The CDR3 nucleotides are TGTGCCAGCCTCTTTTCTGGAAACACTGAAGCTTTCTTT. The chain employs TRBV18 and TRBJ1-1; the D is unclear. CDR1 KGHSH and CDR2 LQKENI come from the germline V gene. The CDR3 is 13 amino acids. Trimming shortened V by 8 bases and J by 2 bases, and 12 bases separated the two germline ends.

The V and J genes are TRBV5-1 and TRBJ2-2; D might be TRBD1 (6 bases). V dropped 0 bases and J dropped 5 bases, with 14 bases sitting between them. Germline V gene data show CDR1 as SGHRS and CDR2 as YFSETQ. This CDR3 is built from 16 residues. CDR3 region: CASSLAAVGGTGELFF. As DNA, the CDR3 is TGCGCCAGCAGCTTGGCCGCTGTAGGGGGAACCGGGGAGCTGTTTTTT.

The V gene is TRBV5-1, the J gene TRBJ2-1; 9 bases are a match to TRBD2. The CDR3 is 16 residues long. V dropped 4 bases and J dropped 3; count of bases not matched to a gene: 8. The germline V gene encodes CDR1 SGHRS and CDR2 YFSETQ. CDR3 nucleotide sequence: TGCGCCAGCAGCCCGGAGCGGGGGGAACGCTACAATGAGCAGTTCTTC. Translating it yields CASSPERGERYNEQFF. The full variable domain, with the rest looked up from reference TRBV5-1 and TRBJ2-1, is KAGVTQTPRYLIKTRGQQVTLSCSPISGHRSVSWYQQTPGQGLQFLFEYFSETQRNKGNFPGRFSGRQFSNSRSEMNVSTLELGDSALYLCASSPERGERYNEQFFGPGTRLTVL.

The V call is TRBV9, the J call TRBJ1-1; D gene uncertain. The CDR3 totals 15 residues. CDR1 is SGDLS, CDR2 YYNGEE, per germline. The V end lost 3 bases, the J end lost 1 base, and 13 bases lay between the germline ends. The CDR3 DNA follows: TGTGCCAGCAGCGCCCGGGAGTTTGGGAACACTGAAGCTTTCTTT. Amino acids: CASSAREFGNTEAFF.

In its sample, this clone was seen a few times. J is TRBJ2-5 and V is TRBV7-2; the match to TRBD2 covers 10 bases. The CDR3 length is 18 residues. Looked up from germline, CDR1 is SGHTA and CDR2 is FQGNSA. J was trimmed by 2 bases and V by 1 base; bases with no gene match: 10. CDR3 protein: CASSLGGLARGGQETQYF. CDR3 nucleotide sequence: TGTGCCAGCAGCTTAGGGGGACTAGCGCGAGGAGGGCAAGAGACCCAGTACTTC.

The rearrangement uses TRBV6-1 and TRBJ1-3; D gene ambiguous. CDR1 is MNHNS, CDR2 SASEGT, per germline. Trimming took 6 bases from V and 0 from J, leaving 3 bases between them. The CDR3 is 12 residues long. The CDR3: CASSVSGNTIYF. The CDR3 coding sequence is TGTGCCAGCAGCGTCTCTGGAAACACCATATATTTT.

The CDR3 region is CASRRQGGANEQFF. CDR3 bases: TGTGCCAGCAGACGTCAGGGGGGGGCGAATGAGCAGTTCTTC. The chain is built from TRBV7-2 and TRBJ2-1; either TRBD1 or TRBD2 may fit D (7 bases each). From germline, CDR1 is SGHTA and CDR2 FQGNSA. The CDR3 loop spans 14 amino acids. Trimming left V 6 bases short and J 7 bases short, with 16 bases between.

The chain has TRBV9 and TRBJ2-1, with 9 nucleotides matching TRBD2. Per the germline V gene, CDR1 is SGDLS and CDR2 is YYNGEE. Trimming removed 0 bases from V and 6 bases from J; junction bases left unmatched: 4. The CDR3 is 15 residues long. The CDR3 DNA follows: TGTGCCAGCAGCGTAGTGCTAGCGGGACCCAATGAGCAGTTCTTC. Translation: CASSVVLAGPNEQFF.

The rearrangement links TRBV5-1 to TRBJ1-2, with a possible D match to TRBD1 (6 bases). This CDR3 comprises 12 residues. V lost 4 bases to trimming and J lost 8 bases, with 12 bases between them. Germline assignment: CDR1 SGHRS and CDR2 YFSETQ. In DNA, the CDR3 is TGCGCCAGCAGCGGTACAGGGAAAGGCTACACCTTC. Amino acids: CASSGTGKGYTF.

CDR3 region: CASSVIQGGDTQYF. In nucleotides, the CDR3 is TGTGCCAGCAGCGTGATACAGGGCGGTGATACGCAGTATTTT. The chain recombines TRBV9 with TRBJ2-3; possibly TRBD1 for D (6 bases). Trimming stripped 2 bases from V and 6 bases from J, with 13 bases between. CDR1 and CDR2 (germline): SGDLS, YYNGEE. CDR3 size: 14 residues.

The V gene is TRBV5-1, the J gene TRBJ2-7; 7 bases fit TRBD2. The CDR3 runs 13 residues. Germline V gene sequence: CDR1 SGHRS, CDR2 YFSETQ. The ends lost 4 bases at V and 3 bases at J; junction bases unmatched: 4. CDR3 DNA: TGCGCCAGCAGCGCCCGGGACTACTACGAGCAGTACTTC. Protein: CASSARDYYEQYF.